One and the same sample provided the 23 T cell receptor beta chains below, sequenced in a study of cytomegalovirus exposure and HLA in healthy donors. The PCR contained 60 Vbeta and 13 Jbeta primers. Method: immunoSEQ multiplex PCR; TCRdb's copy keeps in-frame clones and lacks some. The sample has tens of thousands of clones, nearly 80% seen once. The sequenced sample consisted of PBMCs. The source of these receptors is a man between 40 and 49 years old in good health and CMV-seronegative.

CDR3 sequence reads: CASSSRTASSYEQYF. Here the CDR3 DNA reads TGTGCCAGCAGTTCGCGGACAGCGAGCTCCTACGAGCAGTACTTC. The V and J genes are TRBV28 and TRBJ2-7, with D possibly matching TRBD1 (6 bases). CDR3 length: 15 amino acids. Germline-derived CDR1 and CDR2 are MDHEN and SYDVKM. Trimming stripped 4 bases from V and 0 bases from J, with 13 bases between. The variable domain in full, completed from reference TRBV28 and TRBJ2-7, reads DVKVTQSSRYLVKRTGEKVFLECVQDMDHENMFWYRQDPGLGLRLIYFSYDVKMKEKGDIPEGYSVSREKKERFSLILESASTNQTSMYLCASSSRTASSYEQYFGPGTRLTVT.

The chain carries TRBV7-8 and TRBJ1-5; D gene uncertain. With 7 bases removed from V and 5 bases from J, the gap between germline ends came to 12 bases. This CDR3 is built from 13 residues. The germline gives CDR1 SGHVS, CDR2 FQNEAQ. This chain's CDR3 is CASTVDIYQPQHF. CDR3 nucleotide sequence: TGTGCCAGCACCGTTGACATCTATCAGCCCCAGCATTTT.

The gene calls are TRBV6-6 and TRBJ2-7; TRBD1 might be the D (6 bases). CDR1 MNHNY and CDR2 SVGAGI come from the germline V gene (reference sequence). The CDR3 spans 13 residues. Trimming stripped 0 bases from V and 12 bases from J, with 15 bases between. CDR3 DNA sequence: TGTGCCAGCAGTTACTCCACAGGGATGGGGTGGTACTTC. Amino acid sequence: CASSYSTGMGWYF.

This sequence joins TRBV4-2 and TRBJ2-5; 8 bases line up with TRBD2. CDR1 is LGHNA, CDR2 YNFKEQ, per germline. The V and J ends lost 0 bases and 10 bases, in that order; junction bases with no gene match: 7. The CDR3 length is 14 residues. The CDR3 coding sequence is TGTGCCAGCAGCCAAGATGGGACTAGTGGGTTCCAGTACTTC. This encodes CASSQDGTSGFQYF.

This chain connects TRBV5-1 to TRBJ2-5, with D maybe TRBD2 (5 bases). Looked up from germline, CDR1 is SGHRS and CDR2 is YFSETQ. Trimming took 4 bases from V and 4 from J, leaving 20 bases between them. The CDR3 has 16 residues. CDR3 DNA sequence: TGCGCCAGCAGCCCCCGGGGTGTGTCGGTACGAGAGACCCAGTACTTC. Translated, it gives CASSPRGVSVRETQYF. The full variable domain, rest sourced from reference TRBV5-1 and TRBJ2-5, is KAGVTQTPRYLIKTRGQQVTLSCSPISGHRSVSWYQQTPGQGLQFLFEYFSETQRNKGNFPGRFSGRQFSNSRSEMNVSTLELGDSALYLCASSPRGVSVRETQYFGPGTRLLVL.

This CDR3 reads CASRVGRQGNQPQHF. CDR3 coding DNA: TGTGCCAGCCGCGTGGGGCGGCAGGGCAATCAGCCCCAGCATTTT. The rearrangement links TRBV19 to TRBJ1-5; a possible D gene is TRBD1 (5 bases). The V and J ends lost 9 bases and 2 bases respectively, with 17 bases between them. The germline V gene has CDR1 LNHDA and CDR2 SQIVND (reference sequence). This CDR3 is 15 amino acids long.

The chain couples TRBV11-2 to TRBJ2-6; D gene uncertain. Germline V lookup: CDR1 SGHAT, CDR2 FQNNGV. The CDR3 is 13 amino acids. Trimming left V 6 bases short and J 2 bases short, with 5 bases between. The CDR3 sequence: CASRLTGANVLTF. The CDR3 DNA is TGTGCCAGCAGACTAACTGGGGCCAACGTCCTGACTTTC.

The V gene is TRBV28, the J gene TRBJ2-7; 10 bases fit TRBD2. V shed 1 base, J shed 0 bases, and the junction held 9 bases outside the gene matches. This CDR3 spans 18 amino acids. Germline V CDR1 and CDR2: MDHEN, SYDVKM. Here the CDR3 reads CASSLFVASGSNSYEQYF. The CDR3 DNA reads TGTGCCAGCAGTTTATTCGTGGCTAGCGGGAGCAACTCCTACGAGCAGTACTTC.

This chain connects TRBV5-4 to TRBJ2-3, with 8 bases that match TRBD1. The CDR3 contains 13 residues. Germline V lookup: CDR1 SGHNT, CDR2 YYREEE (reference sequence). The ends lost 7 bases at V and 2 bases at J; junction bases unmatched: 3. CDR3: CASRDRLTDTQYF. CDR3 DNA: TGTGCCAGCCGGGACAGGCTCACAGATACGCAGTATTTT.

The gene calls are TRBV7-9 and TRBJ1-1, with D perhaps TRBD1 (5 bases). The CDR3 contains 15 residues. Germline CDR1 reads SEHNR; CDR2 reads FQNEAQ (reference sequence). V lost 5 bases and J lost 2, with 15 bases in between. CDR3 sequence: CASSAPGTENTEAFF. The CDR3 nucleotides are TGTGCCAGCAGCGCACCCGGGACTGAAAACACTGAAGCTTTCTTT.

This clone turned up a few times. The rearrangement links TRBV28 to TRBJ2-1; TRBD2 matches at 11 bases. Germline V gene data show CDR1 as MDHEN and CDR2 as SYDVKM. V dropped 6 bases and J dropped 4; count of bases not matched to a gene: 8. The CDR3 extends over 16 amino acids. The chain's CDR3 is CASRTLAGGPYNEQFF. The DNA of the CDR3 is TGTGCCAGCAGGACCTTAGCGGGAGGGCCGTACAATGAGCAGTTCTTC.

This sequence joins TRBV5-4 and TRBJ2-3, with D unclear. The ends were cut back, 4 bases at V and 1 base at J, with 13 bases in the middle. Germline lookup yields CDR1 SGHNT and CDR2 YYREEE (reference sequence). This CDR3 is 15 amino acids long. CDR3 amino acids: CASSLFFSGTDTQYF. The CDR3 coding sequence is TGTGCCAGCAGCCTATTTTTTTCTGGCACAGATACGCAGTATTTT. The full variable domain, completed using reference TRBV5-4 and TRBJ2-3, is ETGVTQSPTHLIKTRGQQVTLRCSSQSGHNTVSWYQQALGQGPQFIFQYYREEENGRGNFPPRFSGLQFPNYSSELNVNALELDDSALYLCASSLFFSGTDTQYFGPGTRLTVL.

The rearrangement uses TRBV7-6 and TRBJ1-5; the D gene is possibly TRBD1 (5 bases). Trimming left V 5 bases short and J 4 bases short, with 9 bases between. This CDR3 spans 13 amino acids. The germline CDR1 and CDR2 sequences are SGHVS and FNYEAQ. CDR3 in amino acids: CASSLTANQPQHF. For the CDR3, the DNA is TGTGCCAGCAGCCTGACAGCGAATCAGCCCCAGCATTTT. The full variable domain, in which reference TRBV7-6 and TRBJ1-5 provide the parts outside the CDR3, is GAGVSQSPRYKVTKRGQDVALRCDPISGHVSLYWYRQALGQGPEFLTYFNYEAQQDKSGLPNDRFSAERPEGSISTLTIQRTEQRDSAMYRCASSLTANQPQHFGDGTRLSIL.

As regards this clone: The conserved final phenylalanine or tryptophan is absent from the CDR3, which likely points to a read error. No DNA is shown, since the ends of the CDR3 on it are uncertain; the CDR3 is the one TCRdb lists. The V call is TRBV7-2, the J call TRBJ2-7; the D call TRBD2 from the table was never checked on the DNA. The CDR3 comprises 10 residues, both ends counted. CDR1 and CDR2 from the germline V gene are SGHTA and FQGNSA. CDR3: CASSSSGASL.

This clone was detected only a few times. The V gene is TRBV19, the J gene TRBJ1-1; 8 bases are a match to TRBD1. Trimming removed 7 bases from V and 5 bases from J; junction bases left unmatched: 12. Per germline, CDR1 LNHDA and CDR2 SQIVND (reference sequence). This CDR3 contains 15 residues. The CDR3 spells CASTLSAGTGTEAFF. In DNA, the CDR3 is TGTGCCAGTACCCTATCCGCCGGGACAGGTACTGAAGCTTTCTTT. Together with reference TRBV19 and TRBJ1-1, the CDR3 gives the full variable domain: DGGITQSPKYLFRKEGQNVTLSCEQNLNHDAMYWYRQDPGQGLRLIYYSQIVNDFQKGDIAEGYSVSREKKESFPLTVTSAQKNPTAFYLCASTLSAGTGTEAFFGQGTRLTVV.

In this sample, this clone turned up once. The V call is TRBV14, the J call TRBJ1-1; D perhaps matches TRBD1 (5 bases). The CDR3 loop spans 13 amino acids. CDR1 is SGHDN, CDR2 FVKESK, per germline. Trimming stripped 4 bases from V and 0 bases from J, with 6 bases between. CDR3 DNA sequence: TGTGCCAGCAGCCCGACAGTGAACACTGAAGCTTTCTTT. This gives the protein CASSPTVNTEAFF.

The chain is built from TRBV13 and TRBJ1-1; D perhaps matches TRBD1 (5 bases). CDR3 length: 12 amino acids. Between the trimmed V and J ends, which lost 6 bases and 7 bases, there was a span of 12 bases. Germline CDR1 and CDR2: PRHDT and FYEKMQ (reference sequence). The CDR3 reads CASSQGLGEAFF. CDR3 in DNA: TGTGCCAGCAGTCAGGGACTGGGTGAAGCTTTCTTT.

This chain connects TRBV14 to TRBJ2-3; 9 positions agree with TRBD2. Germline CDR1 reads SGHDN; CDR2 reads FVKESK. The J segment lost 2 bases and the V segment lost 4 bases, leaving 10 bases of the junction unmatched. The CDR3 is made up of 17 amino acids. CDR3 DNA sequence: TGTGCCAGCAGCCCTGGAGGGAGCGGGAGGTCCACAGATACGCAGTATTTT. Its translation: CASSPGGSGRSTDTQYF.

This chain joins TRBV28 and TRBJ2-6; 12 nucleotides line up with TRBD2. Germline values: CDR1 MDHEN, CDR2 SYDVKM. The J segment lost 4 bases and the V segment lost 7 bases, leaving 14 bases of the junction unmatched. CDR3 length equals 19 residues. The CDR3 DNA reads as TGTGCCAGCACCGAATTCCTAGCGGGAGGGCCGCCCGGGGCCAACGTCCTGACTTTC. It codes for CASTEFLAGGPPGANVLTF.

The chain combines TRBV5-1 with TRBJ1-3; D not resolved. V shed 0 bases and J shed 0 bases, with 7 bases lying between them. This CDR3 is built from 15 residues. The germline V gene encodes CDR1 SGHRS and CDR2 YFSETQ. The CDR3 nucleotides read TGCGCCAGCAGCTTGGCCGGTGGCTCTGGAAACACCATATATTTT. Translating gives CASSLAGGSGNTIYF.

The chain has TRBV9 and TRBJ2-1; TRBD2 agrees at 8 bases. CDR1 and CDR2 from the germline V gene are SGDLS and YYNGEE. The CDR3 runs 15 residues. V lost 3 bases, J lost 2 bases, and 4 bases stayed unmatched. The CDR3, as DNA: TGTGCCAGCAGCGAACTAGCGGACCCCTACAATGAGCAGTTCTTC. It yields the protein CASSELADPYNEQFF.

A word on this clone: This sample includes further DNA sequences coding for the same CDR3. The gene calls are TRBV27 and TRBJ2-7, with TRBD1 as a possible D gene (5 bases). Germline V gene sequence: CDR1 MNHEY, CDR2 SMNVEV (reference sequence). The V end lost 1 base, the J end lost 1 base, and 8 bases lay between the germline ends. The CDR3 extends over 14 amino acids. The CDR3 nucleotides are TGTGCCAGCAGTTTATTTTCAGGGTCCTACGAGCAGTACTTC. It encodes CASSLFSGSYEQYF.

In this sample, this clone turned up a few times. The V call is TRBV7-8, the J call TRBJ2-1, with unresolved D. This CDR3 is 13 amino acids long. Germline V CDR1 and CDR2: SGHVS, FQNEAQ. Trimming pared 3 bases from V and 0 bases from J, leaving 3 bases between. CDR3 nucleotides: TGTGCCAGCAGCTTCCGCTCCTACAATGAGCAGTTCTTC. Protein: CASSFRSYNEQFF.